The 28 T cell receptor beta chains in this list originate from one sample, sequenced in a study of blood T cell repertoires in COVID-19. Sequencing used immunoSEQ multiplex PCR; TCRdb keeps in-frame clones, though not all of them. In the table there are a few hundred thousand clones, around 86% of which are singletons. Sequenced input: peripheral blood. The receptors here all came from a human donor in a cohort sampled during active COVID-19.

This chain uses TRBV5-1 with TRBJ2-1, with 8 bases matching TRBD2. Germline loops: CDR1 SGHRS, CDR2 YFSETQ. The junction had 10 bases not matched to a gene; V was cut back by 4 bases and J by 4 bases. This CDR3 comprises 16 residues. The CDR3 sequence: CASSGTGTRRYNEQFF. CDR3 nucleotides: TGCGCCAGCAGCGGAACCGGGACTAGAAGGTACAATGAGCAGTTCTTC. The whole variable domain, remainder taken from reference TRBV5-1 and TRBJ2-1, is KAGVTQTPRYLIKTRGQQVTLSCSPISGHRSVSWYQQTPGQGLQFLFEYFSETQRNKGNFPGRFSGRQFSNSRSEMNVSTLELGDSALYLCASSGTGTRRYNEQFFGPGTRLTVL.

The chain carries TRBV6-2 or TRBV6-3 and TRBJ1-2, with D hard to call. Germline assignment: CDR1 MNHEY and CDR2 SVGEGT. This CDR3 spans 14 amino acids. Between the trimmed V and J ends, which lost 5 bases and 8 bases, there was a span of 18 bases. DNA of the CDR3: TGTGCCAGCAGTACATTCCGTCCCCCTTGGGGCTACACCTTC. Its protein product is CASSTFRPPWGYTF.

The gene calls are TRBV4-3 and TRBJ2-2, with TRBD1 matching over 7 bases. J lost 5 bases, V lost 0 bases, and 12 bases had no gene match. Germline V lookup: CDR1 LGHNA, CDR2 YSLEER. The CDR3 extends over 18 amino acids. The chain's CDR3 is CASSQDTLGQRSTGELFF. CDR3 nucleotides: TGCGCCAGCAGCCAAGATACCTTGGGACAGAGATCTACCGGGGAGCTGTTTTTT.

This CDR3 reads CASTPGALSNSPLHF. DNA of the CDR3: TGTGCCAGCACCCCTGGGGCTCTTAGTAATTCACCCCTCCACTTT. The V call is TRBV27, the J call TRBJ1-6; tentative D call: TRBD1 (5 bases). Germline lookup yields CDR1 MNHEY and CDR2 SMNVEV (reference sequence). V lost 7 bases, J lost 6 bases, and 16 bases lay in between. The CDR3 totals 15 residues.

The chain has TRBV5-1 and TRBJ2-6; 7 nucleotides align to TRBD1. The CDR3 has 17 residues. Germline-derived CDR1 and CDR2 are SGHRS and YFSETQ. With 2 bases clipped from V and 6 bases from J, the junction kept 11 bases outside the gene matches. The CDR3 loop reads CASSFRDRGNVANVLTF. CDR3 nucleotide sequence: TGCGCCAGCAGCTTCCGGGACAGAGGGAATGTGGCCAACGTCCTGACTTTC.

The chain has TRBV7-3 and TRBJ2-3; weak D call: TRBD2 (6 bases). V shed 5 bases and J shed 2 bases, with 20 bases lying between them. CDR1 and CDR2 from the germline V gene are SGHTA and FQGTGA. The CDR3 loop spans 17 amino acids. The CDR3 DNA reads TGTGCCAGCAGCCCGACTCTTTCTAGCGCGACCACAGATACGCAGTATTTT. It codes for CASSPTLSSATTDTQYF.

V is TRBV3-1 (or the pseudogene TRBV3-2) and J is TRBJ1-6; no definite D call. V dropped 5 bases and J dropped 2 bases, with 13 bases sitting between them. The CDR3 sequence is 16 residues long. Germline loops: CDR1 LGHDT, CDR2 YNNKEL (reference sequence). The CDR3 protein is CASSSRPGAYNSPLHF. Written as DNA, the CDR3 is TGTGCCAGCAGCTCACGCCCCGGGGCCTATAATTCACCCCTCCACTTT.

The chain uses TRBV5-1 and TRBJ1-1, with 7 bases identical to TRBD1. Germline V gives CDR1 SGHRS, CDR2 YFSETQ. The CDR3 runs to 13 residues. The trim removed 6 bases at V and 5 bases at J, leaving 7 bases unmatched. The chain's CDR3 is CASKEGARTEAFF. CDR3 sequence (DNA): TGCGCCAGCAAAGAGGGGGCGAGAACTGAAGCTTTCTTT.

The chain links TRBV18 to TRBJ1-5; 10 bases align to TRBD1. V was pared by 3 bases and J by 2 bases, with 4 bases of the junction left unmatched. The germline gives CDR1 KGHSH, CDR2 LQKENI. The CDR3 contains 16 residues. CDR3 protein: CASSPTGGPGNQPQHF. CDR3 coding DNA: TGTGCCAGCTCACCGACAGGGGGCCCTGGCAATCAGCCCCAGCATTTT. Supplemented by reference TRBV18 and TRBJ1-5, the full variable domain reads NAGVMQNPRHLVRRRGQEARLRCSPMKGHSHVYWYRQLPEEGLKFMVYLQKENIIDESGMPKERFSAEFPKEGPSILRIQQVVRGDSAAYFCASSPTGGPGNQPQHFGDGTRLSIL.

The chain links TRBV25-1 to TRBJ2-3; 8 positions agree with TRBD1. The CDR3 sequence is 16 residues long. The junction had 5 bases not matched to a gene; V was cut back by 1 base and J by 2 bases. Germline lookup yields CDR1 MGHDK and CDR2 SYGVNS. In DNA form, the CDR3 reads TGTGCCAGCAGTGAATGGACAGGGCGGAACACAGATACGCAGTATTTT. This codes for CASSEWTGRNTDTQYF.

In this sample, this clone turned up a few times. This chain joins TRBV5-1 and TRBJ2-3; D is unclear. V was trimmed by 0 bases and J by 2 bases, leaving 7 bases between them. This CDR3 contains 14 residues. CDR1 is SGHRS and CDR2 is YFSETQ in the germline V gene. The DNA of the CDR3 is TGCGCCAGCAGCTTGGATGCAGACACAGATACGCAGTATTTT. Translating it yields CASSLDADTDTQYF.

The rearrangement uses TRBV2 and TRBJ2-7, with 10 bases lining up with TRBD1. CDR3 length: 12 amino acids. V shed 4 bases, J shed 6 bases, and the junction held 0 bases outside the gene matches. Germline-derived CDR1 and CDR2 are SNHLY and FYNNEI. The CDR3 sequence is CASSGTGGEQYF. For the CDR3, the DNA is TGTGCCAGCAGTGGGACAGGGGGCGAGCAGTACTTC. The full variable domain, in which reference TRBV2 and TRBJ2-7 provide the parts outside the CDR3, is EPEVTQTPSHQVTQMGQEVILRCVPISNHLYFYWYRQILGQKVEFLVSFYNNEISEKSEIFDDQFSVERPDGSNFTLKIRSTKLEDSAMYFCASSGTGGEQYFGPGTRLTVT.

V is TRBV3-1 (or the pseudogene TRBV3-2) and J is TRBJ1-4, with 8 bases fitting TRBD1. Germline CDR1 reads LGHDT; CDR2 reads YNNKEL (reference sequence). There are 15 residues in the CDR3. Trimming cost V 3 bases and J 0 bases; bases outside gene matches: 0. CDR3 sequence: CASSQGQATNEKLFF. CDR3 nucleotide sequence: TGTGCCAGCAGCCAGGGACAGGCAACTAATGAAAAACTGTTTTTT.

V usage is TRBV7-8 and J usage is TRBJ1-1, with D maybe TRBD1 (6 bases). V was clipped by 5 bases and J by 1 base, with 11 bases between them. The V gene's germline CDR1 is SGHVS and CDR2 FQNEAQ. The CDR3 spans 14 residues. The CDR3 protein is CASSLKTGNTEAFF. As DNA, the CDR3 is TGTGCCAGCAGCCTAAAGACAGGGAACACTGAAGCTTTCTTT.

This chain links TRBV19 with TRBJ1-1; perhaps TRBD1 as D (5 bases). The CDR3 length is 17 residues. Trimming pared 8 bases from V and 5 bases from J, leaving 27 bases between. From germline, CDR1 is LNHDA and CDR2 SQIVND (reference sequence). CDR3 nucleotide sequence: TGTGCCAGTGGTGACGCGACCCGTCAGACAGTTAGGACTGAAGCTTTCTTT. As protein: CASGDATRQTVRTEAFF.

The V gene is TRBV9, the J gene TRBJ2-2; D not certain. CDR3 size: 13 residues. Trimming removed 4 bases at V and 5 bases at J, with 9 bases between. CDR1 and CDR2 (germline): SGDLS, YYNGEE. CDR3 loop: CASSKIQTGELFF. The CDR3 coding sequence is TGTGCCAGCAGCAAAATTCAAACCGGGGAGCTGTTTTTT.

The V call is TRBV9, the J call TRBJ2-5; possibly TRBD1 for D (6 bases). The V gene's germline CDR1 is SGDLS and CDR2 YYNGEE. The CDR3 covers 15 residues. V gave up 0 bases and J gave up 5 bases, with 14 bases separating them. The CDR3 coding sequence is TGTGCCAGCAGCGTAGGGGGGACCCAGGGGGAGACCCAGTACTTC. Its protein is CASSVGGTQGETQYF.

V usage is TRBV4-2 and J usage is TRBJ2-1; 9 bases align to TRBD2. V lost 0 bases to trimming and J lost 7 bases; unmatched junction nucleotides: 7. The CDR3 loop spans 16 amino acids. Germline assignment: CDR1 LGHNA and CDR2 YNFKEQ. CDR3 sequence reads: CASSQDPAGGINEQFF. CDR3 nucleotide sequence: TGTGCCAGCAGCCAAGATCCAGCGGGAGGAATAAATGAGCAGTTCTTC.

The V call is TRBV3-1 (or the pseudogene TRBV3-2), the J call TRBJ2-7, with 15 bases fitting TRBD2. J lost 5 bases, V lost 4 bases, and 9 bases had no gene match. CDR3 size: 17 residues. Germline CDR1 is LGHDT and CDR2 is YNNKEL (reference sequence). This chain's CDR3 is CASSRTSGRAFRHEQYF. The CDR3, as DNA: TGTGCCAGCAGCCGGACTAGCGGGAGGGCCTTTCGACACGAGCAGTACTTC.

V usage is TRBV28 and J usage is TRBJ1-6; no definite D call. In germline, CDR1 is MDHEN, CDR2 SYDVKM. The V gene lost 3 bases and the J gene lost 4 bases, with 13 bases spanning the gap. The CDR3 runs 16 residues. CDR3 protein: CASSFSGGPYNSPLHF. The CDR3 coding sequence is TGTGCCAGCAGTTTTTCGGGAGGGCCATATAATTCACCCCTCCACTTT.

The rearrangement joins TRBV6-5 to TRBJ2-5; 12 bases line up with TRBD2. CDR1 is MNHEY, CDR2 SVGAGI, per germline. The CDR3 consists of 14 residues. After removal of 6 bases from V and 3 bases from J, the junction contained 2 bases not matched to a gene. CDR3 DNA: TGTGCCAGCAGATGGACTAGCGGGGAAGAGACCCAGTACTTC. It translates to CASRWTSGEETQYF.

Of note for this clone: This specimen includes other DNA sequences encoding the same CDR3. The chain carries TRBV29-1 and TRBJ2-7; 11 bases line up with TRBD2. The CDR3 has 13 amino acids. V dropped 2 bases and J dropped 3; count of bases not matched to a gene: 0. Germline V gene sequence: CDR1 SQVTM, CDR2 ANQGSEA. This CDR3 reads CSVELAGGYEQYF. CDR3 nucleotide sequence: TGCAGCGTTGAACTAGCGGGAGGCTACGAGCAGTACTTC.

V usage is TRBV6-5 and J usage is TRBJ2-7, with 7 positions matching TRBD1. Germline V gene lookup returns CDR1 MNHEY and CDR2 SVGAGI. The ends lost 6 bases at V and 4 bases at J; junction bases unmatched: 9. There are 14 residues in the CDR3. The CDR3 sequence: CASSGTDRLYEQYF. The CDR3 DNA is TGTGCCAGCAGCGGCACGGACAGGCTTTACGAGCAGTACTTC.

This clone occurred many times. Relative to the germline gene, one junction end is altered; a read error may explain this. This chain joins TRBV7-8 and TRBJ1-1; no reliable D call. CDR3 size: 14 residues. Per germline, CDR1 SGHVS and CDR2 FQNEAQ. CDR3: CASSLARRNPEAFF. CDR3 DNA sequence: TGTGCCAGCAGCTTGGCTAGGAGGAACCCTGAAGCTTTCTTT.

J is TRBJ1-1 and V is TRBV6-6; the D gene is possibly TRBD1 (5 bases). V shed 2 bases and J shed 4 bases, with 17 bases lying between them. Germline V gives CDR1 MNHNY, CDR2 SVGAGI (reference sequence). The CDR3 totals 16 residues. The DNA of the CDR3 is TGTGCCAGCAGTTACAGGATGCAGGGAAGGATCACTGAAGCTTTCTTT. Its protein product is CASSYRMQGRITEAFF.

The chain combines TRBV18 with TRBJ2-7, with D maybe TRBD1 (5 bases). Germline CDR1 reads KGHSH; CDR2 reads LQKENI. The CDR3 extends over 15 amino acids. V dropped 2 bases and J dropped 3 bases, with 14 bases sitting between them. The CDR3 nucleotides read TGTGCCAGCTCACCAGGGCAGGGCAATATCTACGAGCAGTACTTC. It codes for CASSPGQGNIYEQYF.

This sequence joins TRBV2 and TRBJ2-5; the D gene is possibly TRBD1 (8 bases). Trimming took 5 bases from V and 1 from J, leaving 14 bases between them. The germline V gene encodes CDR1 SNHLY and CDR2 FYNNEI. This CDR3 is built from 15 residues. CDR3 sequence reads: CASSRSGTGQETQYF. As DNA, the CDR3 is TGTGCCAGCAGTCGAAGCGGGACAGGCCAAGAGACCCAGTACTTC.

This chain links TRBV4-2 with TRBJ1-4; D is undetermined. The V and J ends lost 1 base and 0 bases respectively, with 9 bases between them. From germline, CDR1 is LGHNA and CDR2 YNFKEQ. The CDR3 length is 16 residues. The chain's CDR3 is CASSQGIGATNEKLFF. DNA of the CDR3: TGTGCCAGCAGCCAAGGTATCGGGGCAACTAATGAAAAACTGTTTTTT.